This TCR beta chain was obtained from a study of blood T cell repertoires in COVID-19 (dated by TCRdb to 2018 to 2020). For the wider study: Collaborator samples came from the United States, Italy and Spain and covered acute and convalescent phases of COVID-19. The material from the prospective study consisted of cDNA or gDNA derived from T cells, B-cell-depleted T cells, or PBMCs. The dataset comprised deeply sampled blood TCRbeta repertoires from subjects exposed to, actively infected with, or recovered from COVID-19. Sample metadata almost always included a de-identified subject ID, COVID-19 status, age in years and sex. The samples were drawn from the first 160 participants of the ongoing ImmuneRACE study and from over 950 subjects provided by 6 global collaborators. The repertoires were made available in a free public database intended to serve as a resource for research on the immune response to SARS-CoV-2. Where HLA class I and class II types were available, the types were taken from metadata supplied by the sample provider, not from assay-based typing.

This clone appeared a few times. Its recognized antigen is unknown. Base qualities are not provided; no much larger clone lies one nucleotide away. Results the study describes overall, beyond this receptor: How much clinical and demographic metadata was included differed by source and by participant, and the metadata was provided uncurated.

TCRbeta CDR3 regions were amplified from genomic DNA using the immunoSEQ Assay, a bias-controlled multiplex PCR. From the authors' description of their analysis: The number of nucleated cells in each sample was estimated by amplification of reference gene primers within the assay. To quantify the absolute abundance of each unique TCRbeta CDR3 rearrangement, sequence reads were collapsed and filtered. For each sample, productive Simpson clonality was calculated as the square root of Simpson's diversity index over productive rearrangements. TCRdb obtained this table from immuneACCESS and retained in-frame rearrangements with V and J assigned. These tables miss some clones; where compared with another copy, unresolved V genes account for less than half of the shortfall, and the remainder is unexplained. Clonal size and the V and J genes are those of that table, whereas D and trimming came from the DNA. For this sample there are about 21,000 clones; 60% to 85% appear just once. The ten largest clones add up to about 13% of the sample.

Per the germline V gene (reference sequence), SEHNR is the CDR1 and FQNEAQ is the CDR2. V is reduced by 3 bases and J by 4 bases, leaving a spacing of 12 bases between them. There are 14 amino acids in the CDR3, from cysteine to phenylalanine inclusive. CDR3 DNA only is kept here, 42 bases in frame from base 1. The collaborating institutions used their own protocols to collect whole blood in K2EDTA tubes. For TCRbeta analysis, collaborators shipped samples in one of three forms: frozen whole blood, isolated PBMCs, or DNA extracted from either of those sample types. The source is a man between 60 and 75 years old with active COVID-19. Recombination joined TRBV7-9 with TRBJ2-5; the D gene lacks a confident call. The sample taken for sequencing was peripheral blood. Here is the DNA: TGTGCCAGCAGCTTGAGGTACTCCCCAGAGACCCAGTACTTC. Its protein product is CASSLRYSPETQYF.